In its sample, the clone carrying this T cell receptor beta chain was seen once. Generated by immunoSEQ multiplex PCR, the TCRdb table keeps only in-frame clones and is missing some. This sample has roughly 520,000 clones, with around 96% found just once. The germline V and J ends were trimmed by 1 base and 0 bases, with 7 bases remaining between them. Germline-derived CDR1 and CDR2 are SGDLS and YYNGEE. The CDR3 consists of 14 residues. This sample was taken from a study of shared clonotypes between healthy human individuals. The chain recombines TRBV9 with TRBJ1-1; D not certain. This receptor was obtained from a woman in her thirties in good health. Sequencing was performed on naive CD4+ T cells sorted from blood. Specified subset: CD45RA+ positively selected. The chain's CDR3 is CASSVNPLNTEAFF. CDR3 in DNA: TGTGCCAGCAGCGTAAACCCGCTGAACACTGAAGCTTTCTTT. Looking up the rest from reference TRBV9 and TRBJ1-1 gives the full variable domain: DSGVTQTPKHLITATGQRVTLRCSPRSGDLSVYWYQQSLDQGLQFLIQYYNGEERAKGNILERFSAQQFPDLHSELNLSSLELGDSALYFCASSVNPLNTEAFFGQGTRLTVV.